The clone carrying this T cell receptor (beta chain) was seen more than once but under ten times. Its antigen is currently unknown. This entry belongs to a study of beta chain features in type 1 diabetes. This CDR3 is 11 amino acids long. Germline V gives CDR1 DFQATT, CDR2 SNEGSKA (reference sequence). The V end lost 3 bases, the J end lost 8 bases, and 7 bases lay between the germline ends. General study points: TCRB CDR3 length was moderately but significantly reduced in all four CD4+ subsets of Type 1 diabetes patients.

All of the isolated RNA was reverse transcribed, so expressed TCRB transcripts were sequenced. Method: immunoSEQ multiplex PCR; TCRdb's copy keeps in-frame clones and lacks some. This sample has roughly 330,000 clones, with about 14% found just once. The chain joins TRBV20-1 to TRBJ1-4; D unclear. The clonotype comes from a woman aged 18-29 years with type 1 diabetes. The specimen was naive CD4+ T cells from blood. CDR3 residues: CSASTGEKLFF. In DNA, the CDR3 is TGCAGTGCTAGTACGGGGGAAAAACTGTTTTTT.